This TCR beta chain is from a study of shared clonotypes between healthy human individuals. Background on the study: A couple of women and three men aged 18 to 49 made up the donors.

TCRdb's table, derived via immunoSEQ multiplex PCR, lists solely in-frame clones and lacks some. The sample records under 600,000 clones, more than 95% being singletons. This clonotype was obtained from a woman aged 30 to 39 in good health. The specimen was naive CD4+ T cells sorted from blood. The sample's subset: CD45RA+ positively selected.

The CDR3 nucleotides read TGTGCCAGCAGCCCCCCCAGCCGGACAGGGCTGCACACTGAAGCTTTCTTT. This translates into CASSPPSRTGLHTEAFF. The rearrangement links TRBV7-9 to TRBJ1-1, with TRBD1 identical over 8 bases. CDR1 is SEHNR, CDR2 FQNEAQ, per germline (reference sequence). Germline trimming cut 5 bases from V and 3 bases from J; bases unmatched to any gene: 14. This CDR3 region has 17 residues.